The 28 T cell receptor beta chains listed next were all sequenced from one sample in a study of T cell responses to AZD1222 COVID-19 vaccine. Assay: immunoSEQ multiplex PCR; the TCRdb copy retains only in-frame clones and omits some. The sample carries around 130,000 clones, approximately 86% recorded once. The sequenced sample was peripheral blood, obtained on day 0 of AZD1222 vaccination. These receptors were collected from an adult in good health.

The chain has TRBV14 and TRBJ2-3; unclear D gene. The CDR3 is 11 residues long. V lost 4 bases to trimming and J lost 3 bases, with 2 bases between them. CDR1 and CDR2 from the germline V gene are SGHDN and FVKESK. CDR3 DNA: TGTGCCAGCAGCCGGACAGATACGCAGTATTTT. Translated: CASSRTDTQYF.

The gene calls are TRBV3-1 (or the pseudogene TRBV3-2) and TRBJ2-2; D is perhaps TRBD2 (6 bases). In germline, CDR1 is LGHDT, CDR2 YNNKEL (reference sequence). The V end was cut by 4 bases, the J end by 5 bases, with 14 bases between. The CDR3 runs to 15 residues. CDR3 protein: CASSLGGLGTGELFF. CDR3 coding DNA: TGTGCCAGCAGCCTCGGGGGTCTGGGGACCGGGGAGCTGTTTTTT.

V usage is TRBV4-3 and J usage is TRBJ1-2; 11 bases align to TRBD1. CDR1 and CDR2 (germline): LGHNA, YSLEER. Losses at the gene ends were 2 bases for V and 2 bases for J; bases not matched to a gene: 4. This CDR3 has 16 residues. In DNA form, the CDR3 reads TGCGCCAGCAGCCAACATGGACAGGGGGCCAACTATGGCTACACCTTC. It encodes CASSQHGQGANYGYTF.

This sequence joins TRBV3-1 (or the pseudogene TRBV3-2) and TRBJ1-5; D may be TRBD1 (6 bases). This CDR3 is 14 amino acids long. V lost 3 bases and J lost 7, with 13 bases in between. Germline values: CDR1 LGHDT, CDR2 YNNKEL (reference sequence). CDR3 sequence: CASSQGASEQPQHF. CDR3 coding DNA: TGTGCCAGCAGCCAGGGGGCATCGGAACAGCCCCAGCATTTT.

V usage is TRBV6-5 and J usage is TRBJ2-1; 7 bases are shared with TRBD2. Germline CDR1 reads MNHEY; CDR2 reads SVGAGI. Trimming took 1 base from V and 7 from J; bases not matched to a gene: 10. The CDR3 extends over 16 amino acids. The DNA of the CDR3 is TGTGCCAGCAGTTACTGGGCCGGGGGGTCAGGGAATGAGCAGTTCTTC. It is translated as CASSYWAGGSGNEQFF.

This chain joins TRBV11-2 and TRBJ1-1, with D unresolved. CDR1 and CDR2 (germline): SGHAT, FQNNGV. The CDR3 runs to 13 residues. The V gene lost 6 bases and the J gene lost 2 bases, with 10 bases spanning the gap. This CDR3 is CASRGRVNTEAFF. CDR3 nucleotides: TGTGCCAGCAGAGGACGGGTAAACACTGAAGCTTTCTTT.

Concerning this clone: At the DNA level, this CDR3 is encoded by other sequences in the same sample as well. V is TRBV5-5 and J is TRBJ2-7; tentative D call: TRBD1 (7 bases). This CDR3 is 13 amino acids long. Trimming pared 2 bases from V and 4 bases from J, leaving 10 bases between. Per germline, CDR1 SGHKS and CDR2 YYEKEE (reference sequence). In DNA form, the CDR3 reads TGTGCCAGCAGCTTTCCAGGGGGGTACGAGCAGTACTTC. Translating it yields CASSFPGGYEQYF. Full variable domain (missing parts from reference TRBV5-5 and TRBJ2-7): DAGVTQSPTHLIKTRGQQVTLRCSPISGHKSVSWYQQVLGQGPQFIFQYYEKEERGRGNFPDRFSARQFPNYSSELNVNALLLGDSALYLCASSFPGGYEQYFGPGTRLTVT.

The V call is TRBV7-2, the J call TRBJ2-1; D unclear. This CDR3 spans 13 amino acids. V lost 6 bases and J lost 9, with 15 bases in between. The germline CDR1 and CDR2 sequences are SGHTA and FQGNSA. This CDR3 reads CASRGSSVGEQFF. The CDR3 nucleotides read TGTGCCAGCAGGGGATCTTCGGTCGGTGAGCAGTTCTTC.

This clone has just one count. The genes are TRBV30 and TRBJ1-2; D is unresolved. This CDR3 contains 14 residues. V was pared by 0 bases and J by 8 bases, with 16 bases between. The germline gives CDR1 GTSNPN, CDR2 SVGIG (reference sequence). CDR3 DNA: TGTGCCTGGAGTGTACGAGGTCGGGGAGACGGCTACACCTTC. This gives the protein CAWSVRGRGDGYTF.

The genes are TRBV2 and TRBJ1-5, with unresolved D. V was shortened by 1 base and J by 9 bases, with 10 bases between the two germline ends. The germline gives CDR1 SNHLY, CDR2 FYNNEI. The CDR3 contains 13 residues. CDR3 amino acids: CASSEGGKVPQHF. The CDR3 nucleotides are TGTGCCAGCAGTGAAGGGGGTAAGGTGCCCCAGCATTTT.

This clone was picked up one time. The rearrangement links TRBV7-3 to TRBJ2-1; 8 nucleotides agree with TRBD2. The CDR3 runs to 13 residues. The germline V gene has CDR1 SGHTA and CDR2 FQGTGA. Trimming at V came to 6 bases and at J to 8 bases, leaving 6 bases not matched to a gene. The CDR3 sequence is CASRPGGTDEQFF. The CDR3 DNA sequence: TGTGCCAGCAGACCGGGGGGGACGGATGAGCAGTTCTTC.

This sequence joins TRBV19 and TRBJ1-1; D unclear. The V gene lost 3 bases and the J gene lost 2 bases, with 10 bases spanning the gap. This CDR3 has 14 residues. Germline CDR1 and CDR2: LNHDA and SQIVND (reference sequence). The CDR3: CASSIADFNTEAFF. CDR3 coding DNA: TGTGCCAGTAGTATTGCAGACTTCAACACTGAAGCTTTCTTT.

The rearrangement uses TRBV11-3 and TRBJ1-1; D uncertain. This CDR3 spans 13 amino acids. V lost 5 bases and J 5 bases, leaving 12 bases between the germline ends. CDR1 and CDR2 (germline): SGHNT, YENEEA. For the CDR3, the DNA is TGTGCCAGCAGCCCCAACGTTGGGACTGAAGCTTTCTTT. Translated: CASSPNVGTEAFF. The full variable domain, in which reference TRBV11-3 and TRBJ1-1 provide the parts outside the CDR3, is EAGVVQSPRYKIIEKKQPVAFWCNPISGHNTLYWYLQNLGQGPELLIRYENEEAVDDSQLPKDRFSAERLKGVDSTLKIQPAELGDSAVYLCASSPNVGTEAFFGQGTRLTVV.

The rearrangement joins TRBV5-8 to TRBJ2-5; either TRBD1 or TRBD2 may fit D (5 bases each). CDR1 and CDR2 (germline): SGHTS, YDEGEE. The CDR3 has 15 amino acids. Trimming removed 4 bases at V and 5 bases at J, with 18 bases between. The chain's CDR3 is CASSTGLAVRETQYF. The CDR3 nucleotides are TGTGCCAGCAGCACAGGACTTGCCGTCCGGGAGACCCAGTACTTC.

This rearrangement joins TRBV11-3 to TRBJ2-3; 7 bases align to TRBD2. The CDR3 sequence is 14 residues long. After removal of 3 bases from V and 4 bases from J, the junction contained 4 bases not matched to a gene. CDR1 is SGHNT, CDR2 YENEEA, per germline. CDR3 coding DNA: TGTGCCAGCAGCTTTCGGGGGGTCTCAGATACGCAGTATTTT. It specifies CASSFRGVSDTQYF.

The V gene is TRBV2, the J gene TRBJ2-3; D is ambiguous. The CDR3 runs 14 residues. CDR1 is SNHLY and CDR2 is FYNNEI in the germline V gene. The V end was cut by 6 bases, the J end by 4 bases, with 14 bases between. The CDR3 region has the DNA TGTGCCAGCAGGCCTGGGATCACCGCAGATACGCAGTATTTT. Amino acid sequence: CASRPGITADTQYF.

This clone is a singleton in its sample. The J gene is TRBJ1-2, the V gene TRBV29-1, with TRBD1 matching over 10 bases. Trimming took 6 bases from V and 5 from J; bases not matched to a gene: 6. Germline V gene lookup returns CDR1 SQVTM and CDR2 ANQGSEA. This CDR3 is built from 13 residues. CDR3 sequence (DNA): TGCAGCGTCCGGACAGGGGGGGATTATGGCTACACCTTC. This gives the protein CSVRTGGDYGYTF.

V usage is TRBV5-5 and J usage is TRBJ1-3; 12 nucleotides align to TRBD1. The CDR3 spans 16 residues. J was trimmed by 3 bases and V by 5 bases; bases with no gene match: 6. From germline, CDR1 is SGHKS and CDR2 YYEKEE (reference sequence). The CDR3 bases are TGTGCCAGCAGGGAGGGACAGGGGGCGCATGGAAACACCATATATTTT. Protein: CASREGQGAHGNTIYF.

This CDR3 reads CAISTGQGGSNQPQHF. The CDR3 nucleotides are TGTGCCATCAGCACCGGACAGGGAGGGAGCAATCAGCCCCAGCATTTT. This sequence joins TRBV10-3 and TRBJ1-5, with 8 bases identical to TRBD1. V was clipped by 6 bases and J by 1 base; unmatched bases: 8. This CDR3 spans 16 amino acids. From germline, CDR1 is ENHRY and CDR2 SYGVKD.

This chain joins TRBV2 and TRBJ1-2; 10 bases align to TRBD1. This CDR3 is built from 13 residues. V shed 5 bases and J 6 bases; nucleotides not matched to a gene: 3. CDR1 is SNHLY and CDR2 is FYNNEI in the germline V gene. DNA for the CDR3: TGTGCCAGCAGTCGACAGGGGGCGGATGGCTACACCTTC. Amino acid sequence: CASSRQGADGYTF.

The chain uses TRBV25-1 and TRBJ1-6; TRBD1 matches 7 bases. V lost 6 bases to trimming and J lost 7 bases; unmatched junction nucleotides: 6. CDR3 length: 14 amino acids. Germline V CDR1 and CDR2: MGHDK, SYGVNS. The CDR3 reads CASSHRGWNSPLHF. DNA for the CDR3: TGTGCCAGCAGCCACAGGGGCTGGAATTCACCCCTCCACTTT.

The chain joins TRBV10-1 to TRBJ2-1; D is possibly TRBD2 (5 bases). CDR1 is WNHNN and CDR2 is SYGVQD in the germline V gene (reference sequence). V lost 5 bases and J 8 bases, leaving 13 bases between the germline ends. There are 13 residues in the CDR3. Here the CDR3 DNA reads TGCGCCAGCAGTAGAGCAGTGAGGGATGAGCAGTTCTTC. Its translation is CASSRAVRDEQFF.

The CDR3 is CASSYSTTVYGYTF. DNA of the CDR3: TGTGCCAGCAGTTACTCGACGACGGTGTATGGCTACACCTTC. The chain has TRBV6-5 and TRBJ1-2; D remains unclear. This CDR3 has 14 amino acids. Looked up from germline, CDR1 is MNHEY and CDR2 is SVGAGI. V lost 0 bases, J lost 5 bases, and 10 bases lay in between.

This clone has only one observation. The chain links TRBV13 to TRBJ2-3; 14 bases align to TRBD2. CDR3 length: 19 residues. CDR1 and CDR2 (germline): PRHDT, FYEKMQ (reference sequence). Losses at the gene ends were 1 base for V and 2 bases for J; bases not matched to a gene: 8. This CDR3 is CASSLESGLAGGLTDTQYF. The CDR3 DNA follows: TGTGCCAGCAGCTTAGAATCCGGACTAGCGGGAGGCCTCACAGATACGCAGTATTTT.

This chain connects TRBV5-1 to TRBJ2-7; no reliable D call. CDR1 and CDR2 (germline): SGHRS, YFSETQ. Trimming took off 2 bases at V and 2 bases at J, with 11 bases between the two ends. The CDR3 has 14 residues. The CDR3 sequence: CASSLWSETYEQYF. The CDR3 nucleotides read TGCGCCAGCAGCTTATGGAGTGAGACCTACGAGCAGTACTTC.

The genes are TRBV4-2 and TRBJ2-5; D perhaps matches TRBD2 (7 bases). V lost 1 base and J 2 bases, leaving 14 bases between the germline ends. Germline lookup yields CDR1 LGHNA and CDR2 YNFKEQ. CDR3 length equals 16 residues. The chain's CDR3 is CASSQGQAGVQETQYF. DNA of the CDR3: TGTGCCAGCAGCCAAGGACAGGCGGGAGTTCAAGAGACCCAGTACTTC.

The chain joins TRBV27 to TRBJ2-2; 8 nucleotides line up with TRBD1. Germline trimming cut 8 bases from V and 7 bases from J; bases unmatched to any gene: 6. Germline loops: CDR1 MNHEY, CDR2 SMNVEV (reference sequence). The length of the CDR3 is 13 residues. CDR3 loop: CASQGQDGGELFF. Written as DNA, the CDR3 is TGTGCCAGCCAGGGACAGGACGGCGGGGAGCTGTTTTTT.

The chain recombines TRBV21-1 with TRBJ1-2; TRBD1, the table's D call, lacks a check against the DNA. TRBV21-1 is termed a pseudogene. The CDR3 consists of 15 residues. CDR3 residues: CASSSGTGGAKGYTF. The CDR3 DNA reads TGTGCCAGCAGCTCCGGGACAGGGGGCGCCAAGGGCTACACCTTC.